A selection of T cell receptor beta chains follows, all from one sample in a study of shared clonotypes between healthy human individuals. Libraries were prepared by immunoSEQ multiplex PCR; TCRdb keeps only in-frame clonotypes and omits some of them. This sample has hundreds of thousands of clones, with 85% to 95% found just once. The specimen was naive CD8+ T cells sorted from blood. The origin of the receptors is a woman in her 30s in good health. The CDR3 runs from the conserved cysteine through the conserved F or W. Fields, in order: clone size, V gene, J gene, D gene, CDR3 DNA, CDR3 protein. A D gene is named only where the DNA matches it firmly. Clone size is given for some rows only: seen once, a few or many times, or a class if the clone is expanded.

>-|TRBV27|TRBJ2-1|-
TGTGCCAGCAGTGGTCAAATTACCGGGACTTACTCCTACAATGAGCAGTTCTTC
CASSGQITGTYSYNEQFF
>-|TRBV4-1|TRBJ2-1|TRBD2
TGCGCCAGCAGCCAATCCCAGACTAGCGGGAGTTACAATGAGCAGTTCTTC
CASSQSQTSGSYNEQFF
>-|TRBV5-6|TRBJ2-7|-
TGTGCCAGCAGCTTTACGGAATCCTACGAGCAGTACTTC
CASSFTESYEQYF
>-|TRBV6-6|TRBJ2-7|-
TGTGCCAGCAGAACAACGGCGGCAGACGAGCAGTACTTC
CASRTTAADEQYF
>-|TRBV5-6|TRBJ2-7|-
TGTGCCAGCAGTATCCGGGGGTACTACGAGCAGTACTTC
CASSIRGYYEQYF
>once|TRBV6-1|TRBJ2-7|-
TGTGCCAGCCGACCACTCCTAGAACTTTACGAGCAGTACTTC
CASRPLLELYEQYF
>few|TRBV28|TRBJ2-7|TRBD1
TGTGCCAGCAGTTCAGGGGGTGAGCAGTACTTC
CASSSGGEQYF
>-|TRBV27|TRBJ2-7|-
TGTGCCAGCAGTGAACAGGGAAACGAGCAGTACTTC
CASSEQGNEQYF
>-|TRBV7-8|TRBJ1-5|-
TGTGCCAGCAGCTTTGGGAGCAATCAGCCCCAGCATTTT
CASSFGSNQPQHF
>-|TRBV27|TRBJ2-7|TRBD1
TGTGCCAGCAGCCCCGGGACAGGGCCCAACTACGAGCAGTACTTC
CASSPGTGPNYEQYF
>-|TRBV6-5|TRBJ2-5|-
TGTGCCAGCACCCCCGAGGGACCACAAGAGACCCAGTACTTC
CASTPEGPQETQYF
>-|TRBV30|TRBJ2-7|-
TGTGCCTGGAGCGTAGACAGCCACGAGCAGTACTTC
CAWSVDSHEQYF
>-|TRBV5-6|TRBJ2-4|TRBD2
TGTGCCAGCAGCCCGGCCGGGACTAGTTATGCAAACATTCAGTACTTC
CASSPAGTSYANIQYF
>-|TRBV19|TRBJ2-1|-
TGTGCCAGTAGTATCAACGCGGGAGAGGGGGGTAATGAGCAGTTCTTC
CASSINAGEGGNEQFF
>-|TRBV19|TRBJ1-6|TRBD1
TGTGCCAGTAGTACGCGGACAGGTCTATGGGGTCCCCTCCACTTT
CASSTRTGLWGPLHF
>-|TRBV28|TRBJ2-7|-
TGTGCCAGCAACCCTTTGGCGAACAGGGCTCACGAGCAGTACTTC
CASNPLANRAHEQYF
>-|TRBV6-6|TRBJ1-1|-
TGTGCCAGCAGTTTCATCGACAGGAACACTGAAGCTTTCTTT
CASSFIDRNTEAFF
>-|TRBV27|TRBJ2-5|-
TGTGCCAGCAGTTTAGTTGCGGGACATCAAGAGACCCAGTACTTC
CASSLVAGHQETQYF
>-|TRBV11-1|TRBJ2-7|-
TGTGCCAGCAGCTTTGGACAGTTCGAGCAGTACTTC
CASSFGQFEQYF
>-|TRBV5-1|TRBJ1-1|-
TGCGCCAGCAGCTTGGGCGGGTCAGCTTTCTTT
CASSLGGSAFF
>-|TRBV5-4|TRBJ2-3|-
TGTGCCAGCAGCTTCTTGCAGGCCAGACACACAGATACGCAGTATTTT
CASSFLQARHTDTQYF
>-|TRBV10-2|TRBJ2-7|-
TGCGCCAGCAGCCCCGGACGGGGGAGCTACGAGCAGTACTTC
CASSPGRGSYEQYF
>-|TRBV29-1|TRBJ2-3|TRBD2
TGCAGCGTGGGCGGGACTAGCGGCGGGGAAGATACGCAGTATTTT
CSVGGTSGGEDTQYF
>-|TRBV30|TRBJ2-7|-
TGTGCCTGGAGTGTACTGGGGGGCTCGTACGAGCAGTACTTC
CAWSVLGGSYEQYF
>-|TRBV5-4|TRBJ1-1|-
TGTGCCAGCAGCCCAGGGGTTATGAACACTGAAGCTTTCTTT
CASSPGVMNTEAFF
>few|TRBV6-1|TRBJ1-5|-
TGTGCCGCCACGGCGGGGGATTATAGCAATCAGCCCCAGCATTTT
CAATAGDYSNQPQHF
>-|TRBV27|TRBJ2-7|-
TGTGCCAGCAGTTTATCCCTAGCCCACTCCTACGAGCAGTACTTC
CASSLSLAHSYEQYF
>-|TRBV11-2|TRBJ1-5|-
TGTGCCAGCAGCTCCCAGGGACAGCCCCAGCATTTT
CASSSQGQPQHF
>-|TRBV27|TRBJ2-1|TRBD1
TGTGCCAGCAGTTTCACAGGACAGGGGGTCCTCTACAATGAGCAGTTCTTC
CASSFTGQGVLYNEQFF
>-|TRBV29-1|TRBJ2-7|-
TGCAGCGTCCGGGACAACTCCTACGAGCAGTACTTC
CSVRDNSYEQYF
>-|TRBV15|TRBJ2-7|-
TGTGCCACCAGCAGGACCCCCCGACGGGCCTCACGGACCTACGAGCAGTACTTC
CATSRTPRRASRTYEQYF
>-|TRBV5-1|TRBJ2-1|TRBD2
TGCGCCAGCAGCTCAATAGCGGGGGCACTTAGCTCCTACAATGAGCAGTTCTTC
CASSSIAGALSSYNEQFF
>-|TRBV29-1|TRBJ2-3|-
TGCAGCGCAGTGGGTCAGGGGGTGATCCGGGACTACCGCCTCTCTAGCACAGATACGCAGTATTTT
CSAVGQGVIRDYRLSSTDTQYF
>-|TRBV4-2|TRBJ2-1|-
TGTGCCAGCAGCCACCCCGGCCCTTCCCAGCAGTTCTTC
CASSHPGPSQQFF
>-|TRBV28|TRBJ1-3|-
TGTGCCAGCAGTTCCCCCCGGGCAGGTCCAGAGTCGTCTGGAAACACCATATATTTT
CASSSPRAGPESSGNTIYF
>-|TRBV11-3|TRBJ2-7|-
TGTGCCAGCAGCTTAGCCCACAGGATCGCCGAGCAGTACTTC
CASSLAHRIAEQYF
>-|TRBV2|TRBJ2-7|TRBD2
TGTGCCAGCGACCGCGGGACTATTAGATACGAGCAGTACTTC
CASDRGTIRYEQYF
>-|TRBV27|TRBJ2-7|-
TGTGCCAGCAGTCCTTACCGAGACTCCTACGAGCAGTACTTC
CASSPYRDSYEQYF
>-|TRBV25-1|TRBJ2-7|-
TGTGCCAGCAGTGGAGGGGTCGAGCAGTACTTC
CASSGGVEQYF
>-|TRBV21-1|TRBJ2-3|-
TGTGCCAGCAGCAAAGTGCTAGAGTACAGTCCTGATACGCAGTATTTT
CASSKVLEYSPDTQYF
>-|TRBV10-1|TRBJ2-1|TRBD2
TGCGCCAGCAGTGGACTAGCGGGAGGGCCTTACAATGAGCAGTTCTTC
CASSGLAGGPYNEQFF